The present T cell receptor beta chain was sequenced within a study of cytomegalovirus exposure and HLA in healthy donors. Notes on the study in general: Rare TCR sequences predominated, though certain public TCRs were found in many donors.

As regards this clone: Antigen unknown.

In the PCR, 60 Vbeta and 13 Jbeta primers were used. TCRdb's table, derived via immunoSEQ multiplex PCR, lists solely in-frame clones and lacks some. The profile shows 200,000 or so clones, under 70% of them singletons. CDR3 length equals 14 residues. The V segment lost 6 bases and the J segment 1 base; nucleotides outside the gene matches: 4. Germline loops: CDR1 MNHEY, CDR2 SVGAGI. The sequence derives from a man aged 35 to 55 in good health and CMV-seropositive. The rearrangement uses TRBV6-5 and TRBJ1-1; 8 bases are a match to TRBD1. Sequenced sample: PBMCs. The CDR3 sequence is CASRTGQENTEAFF. CDR3 DNA sequence: TGTGCCAGCAGGACGGGACAGGAGAACACTGAAGCTTTCTTT.